These 16 T cell receptor beta chains were sequenced from one sample in a study of identical twins. TCRdb called the 5' RACE reads again in MiXCR, with one record for every CDR3 protein. The sample includes hundreds of thousands of distinct CDR3 sequences, approximately 13% of them seen just once. This same sample was also taken into another study, of yellow fever vaccine responses in identical twins.

Sample: CD8+ T cells sorted from blood. These receptors were collected from a woman aged 18-35 years in good health.

This clonotype turned up a few times. The rearrangement links TRBV7-8 to TRBJ2-2, with 8 nucleotides matching TRBD2. The CDR3 has 18 amino acids. The germline V gene has CDR1 SGHVS and CDR2 FQNEAQ. The V gene end was trimmed by 3 bases and the J gene end by 6 bases; junction bases not matched to a gene: 15. The CDR3 bases are TGTGCCAGCAGCTTGGGTAGCGGGATTTTGTCAGGCGCCGGGGAGCTGTTTTTT. This codes for CASSLGSGILSGAGELFF.

This clonotype has just a few counts. The V gene is TRBV20-1, the J gene TRBJ2-7, with a tentative D call TRBD1 (6 bases). Trimming took off 4 bases at V and 4 bases at J, with 8 bases between the two ends. Germline CDR1 reads DFQATT; CDR2 reads SNEGSKA (reference sequence). CDR3 size: 11 residues. The CDR3 bases are TGCAGTGCTATACAGGGTTACGAGCAGTACTTC. This codes for CSAIQGYEQYF.

This chain connects TRBV18 to TRBJ2-2; D not certain. The CDR3 runs 15 residues. V was trimmed by 3 bases and J by 4 bases, leaving 12 bases between them. Per the germline V gene, CDR1 is KGHSH and CDR2 is LQKENI. The CDR3 sequence is CASSPAETFTGELFF. The CDR3 nucleotides are TGTGCCAGCTCACCGGCGGAGACCTTCACCGGGGAGCTGTTTTTT.

In this sample, this clonotype turned up many times. V gene TRBV10-3 combines with J gene TRBJ1-1; D might be TRBD1 (6 bases). Trimming shortened V by 10 bases and J by 0 bases, and 15 bases separated the two germline ends. The CDR3 spans 14 residues. CDR1 is ENHRY and CDR2 is SYGVKD in the germline V gene. CDR3 in amino acids: CATLQGMLNTEAFF. CDR3 sequence (DNA): TGTGCCACCCTACAGGGAATGTTGAACACTGAAGCTTTCTTT.

This clonotype has a handful of counts. The chain is built from TRBV18 and TRBJ1-4; TRBD1 is a possible D gene (6 bases). V shed 4 bases and J shed 0 bases, with 18 bases lying between them. This CDR3 is built from 18 residues. In germline, CDR1 is KGHSH, CDR2 LQKENI. CDR3 protein: CASSLEDRIYATNEKLFF. In nucleotides, the CDR3 is TGTGCCAGCTCACTGGAGGACAGAATATATGCAACTAATGAAAAACTGTTTTTT.

A few counts support this clonotype. V and J are TRBV7-3 and TRBJ2-1; D unresolved. This CDR3 contains 13 residues. V was clipped by 1 base and J by 7 bases, with 8 bases between them. The germline CDR1 and CDR2 sequences are SGHTA and FQGTGA. This chain's CDR3 is CASSLNHWNEQFF. CDR3 nucleotide sequence: TGTGCCAGCAGCTTAAACCACTGGAATGAGCAGTTCTTC.

The chain has TRBV13 and TRBJ2-2; tentatively, D is TRBD1 (7 bases). The CDR3 sequence is 15 residues long. Trimming removed 2 bases at V and 6 bases at J, with 13 bases between. Germline V lookup: CDR1 PRHDT, CDR2 FYEKMQ (reference sequence). The CDR3 coding sequence is TGTGCCAGCAGCTTACAGGGGGGCCCGCCCGGGGAGCTGTTTTTT. This translates into CASSLQGGPPGELFF.

The chain is built from TRBV29-1 and TRBJ2-5, with 14 bases matching TRBD2. V shed 6 bases and J 2 bases; nucleotides not matched to a gene: 8. CDR3 length: 16 amino acids. Germline V gene data show CDR1 as SQVTM and CDR2 as ANQGSEA. CDR3 sequence reads: CSVPGLAGGTQETQYF. CDR3 nucleotide sequence: TGCAGCGTGCCCGGACTAGCGGGGGGCACACAAGAGACCCAGTACTTC.

This clonotype was detected many times. V is TRBV12-3 or TRBV12-4 and J is TRBJ2-7, with D hard to call. Trimming cost V 4 bases and J 3 bases, with 16 bases left between them. The CDR3 has 15 amino acids. The CDR3 here is CASSSPSDVNYEQYF. The DNA of the CDR3 is TGTGCCAGCAGTTCCCCCTCCGATGTGAACTACGAGCAGTACTTC.

This chain uses TRBV29-1 with TRBJ2-1; a weak D match, TRBD2 (6 bases). The germline CDR1 and CDR2 sequences are SQVTM and ANQGSEA. V shed 8 bases and J shed 0 bases, with 14 bases lying between them. The CDR3 runs 14 residues. The DNA of the CDR3 is TGCAGCCCCAGAGTAGCGGACTCCTACAATGAGCAGTTCTTC. Its protein is CSPRVADSYNEQFF.

This clonotype was detected a few times. CDR3 amino acids: CASSQTPGTSGGVQYV. In DNA form, the CDR3 reads TGCGCCAGCAGCCAGACTCCCGGGACTAGCGGGGGTGTGCAGTACGTC. J is TRBJ2-7 and V is TRBV4-1; 14 bases are shared with TRBD2. This CDR3 has 16 amino acids. J was trimmed by 9 bases and V by 3 bases; bases with no gene match: 10. CDR1 MGHRA and CDR2 YSYEKL come from the germline V gene.

A few counts support this clonotype. The chain links TRBV27 to TRBJ2-7; 7 bases align to TRBD1. V trimming: 5 bases; J trimming: 6 bases; junction bases outside the gene matches: 10. CDR3 length: 14 amino acids. Germline lookup yields CDR1 MNHEY and CDR2 SMNVEV (reference sequence). The CDR3 sequence is CASSQRDSGGEQYV. For the CDR3, the DNA is TGTGCCAGCAGTCAAAGGGACAGCGGTGGCGAGCAGTACGTC.

The rearrangement uses TRBV9 and TRBJ2-7, with 11 nucleotides matching TRBD1. The CDR3 is made up of 14 amino acids. Trimming removed 3 bases from V and 3 bases from J; junction bases left unmatched: 2. Germline-derived CDR1 and CDR2 are SGDLS and YYNGEE. CDR3 sequence reads: CASSGGQGDYEQYF. CDR3 in DNA: TGTGCCAGCAGCGGGGGACAGGGGGACTACGAGCAGTACTTC.

In this sample, this clonotype turned up many times. The chain carries TRBV5-1 and TRBJ2-7, with TRBD1 matching over 7 bases. Germline CDR1 reads SGHRS; CDR2 reads YFSETQ. The V and J ends lost 3 bases and 4 bases, in that order; junction bases with no gene match: 10. The length of the CDR3 is 15 residues. DNA for the CDR3: TGCGCCAGCAGCTGGGACAGCCGACCGTATTACGAGCAGTACGTC. This codes for CASSWDSRPYYEQYV.

The CDR3 coding sequence is TGCGCCAGCAGCCAAGCCGGGGGGGCGGACCAGTACTTC. Its translation: CASSQAGGADQYF. The chain is built from TRBV4-1 and TRBJ2-5, with 8 positions matching TRBD2. The V and J ends lost 1 base and 10 bases, in that order; junction bases with no gene match: 5. The germline CDR1 and CDR2 sequences are MGHRA and YSYEKL. The CDR3 is 13 amino acids.

This chain uses TRBV11-1 with TRBJ2-2; TRBD1 matches 11 bases. CDR3 length equals 20 residues. The J segment lost 2 bases and the V segment lost 4 bases, leaving 15 bases of the junction unmatched. Germline V gene sequence: CDR1 SGHAT, CDR2 FQDESV (reference sequence). CDR3 DNA: TGTGCCAGCAGCTCGCCCCGGGACAGGGGGATTCGAGCAAACACCGGGGAGCTGTTTTTT. It specifies CASSSPRDRGIRANTGELFF.